This TCR beta chain is from a study of T-cell memory formation after mild COVID-19. Notes on the study in general: Some responding clones appeared in pre-infection memory, suggesting cross-reactive memory joined. While clones contracting from day 15 to 85 were balanced between CD4 and CD8, later expanders leaned CD4+. Among clones peaking at day 37 in the second wave, SARS-CoV-2 specificity remained unconfirmed.

TCRdb independently ran MiXCR on the 5' RACE reads; one entry per CDR3 protein. Of about 470,000 distinct CDR3 sequences listed, roughly 18% were seen once; the top ten hold approximately 13%. To note about this clonotype: Its antigen is unidentified.

The germline gives CDR1 SQVTM, CDR2 ANQGSEA. The trim removed 5 bases at V and 3 bases at J, leaving 5 bases unmatched. The CDR3 loop spans 14 amino acids. The V and J genes are TRBV29-1 and TRBJ1-4, with 8 bases that match TRBD1. This sequence was found in an adult woman who had mild COVID-19 (a few samples of this study predate the infection). Cell type and time point are not known. The sample taken for sequencing was PBMCs or a T cell subset sorted from them (not recorded which). CDR3 coding DNA: TGCAGCGTTTCAGGGGGCGAGGCTAATGAAAAACTGTTTTTT. Its protein is CSVSGGEANEKLFF.